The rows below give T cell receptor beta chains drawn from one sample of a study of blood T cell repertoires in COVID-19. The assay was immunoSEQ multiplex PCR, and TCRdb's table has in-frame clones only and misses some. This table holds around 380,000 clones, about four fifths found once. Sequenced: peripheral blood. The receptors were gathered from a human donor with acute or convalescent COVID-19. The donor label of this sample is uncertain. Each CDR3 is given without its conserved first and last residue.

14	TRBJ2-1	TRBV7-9	ASSFPGTSGYDEQF
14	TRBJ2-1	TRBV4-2	ASSQDGTASYNEQF
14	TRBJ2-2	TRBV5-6	ASSRGGLTPTGELF
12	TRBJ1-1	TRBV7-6	ASRALPEFTEAF
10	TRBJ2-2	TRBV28	ASWPNTGELF
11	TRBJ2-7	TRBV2	ASSELGSYEQY
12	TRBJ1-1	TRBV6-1	ASSEGQGYTEAF
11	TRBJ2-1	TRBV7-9	ASSSQGPWEQF
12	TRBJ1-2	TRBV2	ASSPTGGGYGYT
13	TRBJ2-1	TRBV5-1	ASSAEGSSNREQF
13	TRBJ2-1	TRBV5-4	ASSWAGQGRNEQF
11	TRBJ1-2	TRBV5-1	ASSLDRDYGYT
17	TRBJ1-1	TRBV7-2	ASSRIPGTGGRLSTEAF
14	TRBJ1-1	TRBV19	ASSILPLDRVSEAF
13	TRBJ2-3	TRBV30	AQGETGATTDTQY
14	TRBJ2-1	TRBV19	ASSILAGGPYNEQF
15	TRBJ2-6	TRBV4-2	ASSQSRGSSGANVLT
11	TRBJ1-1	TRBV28	ASATGLNTEAF
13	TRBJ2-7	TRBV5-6	ASSLGAGRSYEQY
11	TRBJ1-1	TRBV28	ASGGQVNTEAF
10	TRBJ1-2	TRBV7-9	ASREGVSGYT
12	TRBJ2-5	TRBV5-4	ASSHATNQETQY
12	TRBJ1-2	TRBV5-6	ASSPWDRVGGYT
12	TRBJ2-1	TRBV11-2	ASSLAPGRNEQF
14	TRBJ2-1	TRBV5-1	ASSDSGVPPYNEQF
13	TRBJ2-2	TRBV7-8	ASTKRGGLTGELF
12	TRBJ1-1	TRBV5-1	ASSWTGGYTEAF
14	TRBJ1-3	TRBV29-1	SVEDGPLGSGNTIY
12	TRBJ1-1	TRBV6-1	ASSEDEVNTEAF
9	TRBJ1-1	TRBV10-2	ASVQKSEAF
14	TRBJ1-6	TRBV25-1	ASSESGGTVGSPLH
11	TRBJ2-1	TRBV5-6	ASSFGQYNEQF
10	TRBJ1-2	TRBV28	ASSLTGFGYT
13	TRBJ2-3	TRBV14	ASSLTGSATDTQY
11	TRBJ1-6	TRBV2	ASSAGYNSPLH
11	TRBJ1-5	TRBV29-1	SVTDRDNQPQH
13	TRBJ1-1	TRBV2	ASRGNRGVRDKAF
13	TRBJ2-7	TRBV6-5	ASTGRQGLTYEQY
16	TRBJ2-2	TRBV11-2	ASSRREKGQENTGELF
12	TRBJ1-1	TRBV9	ASSPPGTVTEAF
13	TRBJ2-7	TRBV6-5	ASSFGTGGTYEQY
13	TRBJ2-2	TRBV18	ASTGTGVNTGELF
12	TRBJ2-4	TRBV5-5	ASSSSGSPNIQY